Below are 16 T cell receptor beta chains sequenced from a single sample in a study of CD8+ T cells in alopecia areata. Regarding treatment: oral pan-JAK inhibitor, 5-10 mg twice daily. It was cDNA, reverse transcribed from extracted RNA, that served as the sequencing template. TCRdb's table, derived via immunoSEQ multiplex PCR, lists solely in-frame clones and lacks some. The data show 170,000 or so clones, around 71% seen once. This specimen consisted of CD4+ T cells sorted from blood, obtained at week 4, from a patient treated with tofacitinib. The receptors were gathered from a human donor with alopecia areata.

About this clone: One end of the junction is discordant with germline, which a read error may explain. J is TRBJ2-5 and V is TRBV5-1, with D perhaps assigned TRBD1 or TRBD2 (5 bases each). This CDR3 has 14 amino acids. Germline CDR1 and CDR2: SGHRS and YFSETQ. CDR3 coding DNA: TGCGTCAGCACCTTACAATCATGGGGGGAGACCCAGTACTTC. It codes for CVSTLQSWGETQYF.

The CDR3 sequence: CASSGGLAGPEAGQYF. The DNA of the CDR3 is TGCGCCAGCAGCGGGGGACTAGCGGGGCCGGAGGCTGGGCAGTACTTC. The V gene is TRBV5-1, the J gene TRBJ2-7; the match to TRBD2 covers 13 bases. Trimming at V came to 4 bases and at J to 9 bases, leaving 13 bases not matched to a gene. Germline values: CDR1 SGHRS, CDR2 YFSETQ. The CDR3 is 16 amino acids. The full variable domain, completed using reference TRBV5-1 and TRBJ2-7, is KAGVTQTPRYLIKTRGQQVTLSCSPISGHRSVSWYQQTPGQGLQFLFEYFSETQRNKGNFPGRFSGRQFSNSRSEMNVSTLELGDSALYLCASSGGLAGPEAGQYFGPGTRLTVT.

The V gene is TRBV5-1, the J gene TRBJ2-7; D call uncertain. The CDR3 spans 13 residues. Trimming took off 0 bases at V and 0 bases at J, with 4 bases between the two ends. CDR1 is SGHRS and CDR2 is YFSETQ in the germline V gene. CDR3 region: CASSLVGSYEQYF. The CDR3 nucleotides are TGCGCCAGCAGCTTGGTCGGCTCCTACGAGCAGTACTTC.

This chain uses TRBV29-1 with TRBJ2-5, with D hard to call. The CDR3 contains 12 residues. Between the trimmed V and J ends, which lost 5 bases and 4 bases, there was a span of 11 bases. The germline CDR1 and CDR2 sequences are SQVTM and ANQGSEA. The CDR3 region has the DNA TGCAGCGTTCTGGAGACATCAGAGACCCAGTACTTC. Amino acids: CSVLETSETQYF.

This clone was seen a handful of times. The rearrangement links TRBV10-3 to TRBJ2-7; 11 nucleotides agree with TRBD1. J lost 4 bases, V lost 7 bases, and 9 bases had no gene match. The CDR3 has 15 amino acids. Germline CDR1 reads ENHRY; CDR2 reads SYGVKD. The CDR3 DNA reads as TGTGCCATCATGCCGGGACAGGGGGTCCTTTACGAGCAGTACTTC. Its protein product is CAIMPGQGVLYEQYF.

Only a few counts were recorded for this clone. The rearrangement joins TRBV6-5 to TRBJ1-3, with no clear D. Germline V gene lookup returns CDR1 MNHEY and CDR2 SVGAGI. Trimming stripped 2 bases from V and 3 bases from J, with 5 bases between. The CDR3 sequence is 13 residues long. The CDR3 reads CASSYRGGNTIYF. For the CDR3, the DNA is TGTGCCAGCAGTTACCGGGGTGGAAACACCATATATTTT.

V gene TRBV9 combines with J gene TRBJ2-6; no definite D call. From germline, CDR1 is SGDLS and CDR2 YYNGEE. The CDR3 spans 15 residues. V lost 1 base and J lost 0, with 5 bases in between. The DNA for the CDR3 is TGTGCCAGCAGCGTACGCAACTCTGGGGCCAACGTCCTGACTTTC. This codes for CASSVRNSGANVLTF. The whole variable domain, filled in from reference TRBV9 and TRBJ2-6, reads DSGVTQTPKHLITATGQRVTLRCSPRSGDLSVYWYQQSLDQGLQFLIQYYNGEERAKGNILERFSAQQFPDLHSELNLSSLELGDSALYFCASSVRNSGANVLTFGAGSRLTVL.

This clone was observed once. The chain links TRBV2 to TRBJ1-2, with 10 bases identical to TRBD1. The germline CDR1 and CDR2 sequences are SNHLY and FYNNEI. V lost 4 bases and J lost 6; bases outside the gene matches: 2. The CDR3 is made up of 13 amino acids. The CDR3 nucleotides read TGTGCCAGCAGTGGGGGACAGGGGAATGGCTACACCTTC. The encoded protein is CASSGGQGNGYTF.

This clone has a handful of counts. The chain joins TRBV29-1 to TRBJ2-3; D remains unclear. Germline CDR1 SQVTM, CDR2 ANQGSEA. The CDR3 contains 12 residues. V was clipped by 3 bases and J by 1 base, with 5 bases between them. The CDR3 loop is CSVDKGTDTQYF. In DNA, the CDR3 is TGCAGCGTTGACAAGGGCACAGATACGCAGTATTTT.

The chain employs TRBV5-1 and TRBJ1-3; 7 bases agree with TRBD1. Germline-derived CDR1 and CDR2 are SGHRS and YFSETQ. The CDR3 sequence is 16 residues long. With 4 bases clipped from V and 3 bases from J, the junction kept 10 bases outside the gene matches. CDR3 sequence (DNA): TGCGCCAGCAGCGGGGACAGCCTTCCTGATGGAAACACCATATATTTT. Translation gives CASSGDSLPDGNTIYF.

The chain joins TRBV18 to TRBJ2-7; 7 nucleotides align to TRBD1. The CDR3 is 15 residues long. Germline V CDR1 and CDR2: KGHSH, LQKENI. The ends lost 1 base at V and 7 bases at J; junction bases unmatched: 10. CDR3 sequence (DNA): TGTGCCAGCTCACCACTGAGACAGGGATTCTCGGAGCAGTACTTC. It specifies CASSPLRQGFSEQYF.

CDR3 protein: CASSLQVANYGYTF. CDR3 DNA sequence: TGCGCCAGCAGCTTACAGGTAGCTAACTATGGCTACACCTTC. The chain joins TRBV5-1 to TRBJ1-2, with D tentatively TRBD1 (5 bases). The CDR3 sequence is 14 residues long. The germline V gene has CDR1 SGHRS and CDR2 YFSETQ. V was clipped by 2 bases and J by 0 bases, with 8 bases between them.

A remark on this clone: Distinct nucleotide sequences in the sample also encode this CDR3. This chain connects TRBV5-1 to TRBJ2-1; 7 bases map to TRBD2. The CDR3 length is 13 residues. V lost 0 bases to trimming and J lost 7 bases; unmatched junction nucleotides: 1. CDR1 SGHRS and CDR2 YFSETQ come from the germline V gene. CDR3 DNA: TGCGCCAGCAGCTTGGCCGGGGGGAATGAGCAGTTCTTC. Encoded protein: CASSLAGGNEQFF.

This clone was observed a few times. This chain connects TRBV5-1 to TRBJ1-1; TRBD1 is a possible D gene (5 bases). The CDR3 contains 15 residues. Germline CDR1 reads SGHRS; CDR2 reads YFSETQ. Between the trimmed V and J ends, which lost 4 bases and 6 bases, there was a span of 19 bases. The CDR3 nucleotides read TGCGCCAGCAGCATCTCAGGGTTCGTCTCGGCTGAAGCTTTCTTT. Protein sequence: CASSISGFVSAEAFF.

The rearrangement links TRBV7-2 to TRBJ2-5; 12 bases agree with TRBD2. This CDR3 contains 19 residues. The ends lost 0 bases at V and 7 bases at J; junction bases unmatched: 15. CDR1 and CDR2 (germline): SGHTA, FQGNSA. In DNA, the CDR3 is TGTGCCAGCAGCTTAGCGGTAACCGGGACTAGCGGGCCCGTGGGGACCCAGTACTTC. This encodes CASSLAVTGTSGPVGTQYF.

Only a few counts were recorded for this clone. This sequence joins TRBV10-3 and TRBJ2-1; D not certain. The V end was cut by 0 bases, the J end by 9 bases, with 6 bases between. This CDR3 region has 12 residues. Germline V CDR1 and CDR2: ENHRY, SYGVKD. Here the CDR3 reads CAISESRSEQFF. DNA of the CDR3: TGTGCCATCAGTGAGTCGCGAAGTGAGCAGTTCTTC.